A selection of T cell receptor beta chains follows, all from one sample in a study of control samples from healthy donors and cancer patients. Data came from immunoSEQ multiplex PCR; TCRdb stores just in-frame clones and leaves some out. The table lists roughly 120,000 clones, 88% of them singletons. Material for sequencing was blood. The source is a woman aged 65 to 85 in good health. Each CDR3 is given with its conserved first and last residue. Each record gives: J gene, V gene, D gene, clone size, CDR3 DNA, CDR3 protein. A D gene is named only where the DNA matches it firmly. Clone size appears in some rows only: once, few, many, or a class for an expanded clone.

J: TRBJ1-4; V: TRBV18; D: -; size: -; DNA: TGTGCCAGCTCACCATCAGGAGGCACTAATGAAAAACTGTTTTTT; CDR3: CASSPSGGTNEKLFF
J: TRBJ1-2; V: TRBV9; D: -; size: -; DNA: TGTGCCAGCAGCAGCTACAGGGACGGCTACACCTTC; CDR3: CASSSYRDGYTF
J: TRBJ2-1; V: TRBV5-1; D: -; size: -; DNA: TGCGCCAGCAGCTTGGGTTTAGGGGGGGCCTACAATGAGCAGTTCTTC; CDR3: CASSLGLGGAYNEQFF
J: TRBJ1-2; V: TRBV2; D: -; size: -; DNA: TGTGCCAGCAGTGATATGGACAGAGGCTATGGCTACACCTTC; CDR3: CASSDMDRGYGYTF
J: TRBJ2-6; V: TRBV7-3; D: -; size: -; DNA: TGTGCCAGCAGTCGAGGGGGTGGGATCTCTGGGGCCAACGTCCTGACTTTC; CDR3: CASSRGGGISGANVLTF
J: TRBJ1-2; V: TRBV25-1; D: -; size: -; DNA: TGTGCCAGCAGTTCTAACTGGGGATGGTATGGCTACACCTTC; CDR3: CASSSNWGWYGYTF
J: TRBJ1-1; V: TRBV19; D: TRBD1; size: -; DNA: TGTGCCAGTAGTTTCATGACCTTGACAGGGGTCACTGAAGCTTTCTTT; CDR3: CASSFMTLTGVTEAFF
J: TRBJ1-6; V: TRBV6-6; D: -; size: -; DNA: TGTGCCAGCAGCTCGGGAGCTACTAATTCACCCCTCCACTTT; CDR3: CASSSGATNSPLHF
J: TRBJ2-1; V: TRBV10-1; D: TRBD1; size: few; DNA: TGCGCCAGCAGTACCGGGACAGGGGGACCCAATGAGCAGTTCTTC; CDR3: CASSTGTGGPNEQFF
J: TRBJ2-5; V: TRBV12-2; D: -; size: -; DNA: TGTGCAAGTCGCTTAGAGTACGGGGGGGCAGGGGAGACCCAGTACTTC; CDR3: CASRLEYGGAGETQYF
J: TRBJ2-7; V: TRBV3-1/TRBV3-2; D: TRBD1; size: -; DNA: TGTGCCAGCGGCCAAGGGGGCCGGGAGCAGTACTTC; CDR3: CASGQGGREQYF
J: TRBJ1-2; V: TRBV19; D: TRBD1; size: -; DNA: TGTGCCAGTAGTTGGTATAACGTCCGGGACAGGGGAATTGGCTACACCTTC; CDR3: CASSWYNVRDRGIGYTF
J: TRBJ2-2; V: TRBV7-2; D: -; size: -; DNA: TGTGCCAGCAGCTTCTCCTTGCCCGGGGAGCTGTTTTTT; CDR3: CASSFSLPGELFF
J: TRBJ2-7; V: TRBV7-2; D: -; size: -; DNA: TGTACCAGCAGCTTAGGGGGGGAGCAGTACTTC; CDR3: CTSSLGGEQYF
J: TRBJ1-2; V: TRBV19; D: TRBD1; size: few; DNA: TGTGCCAGTAGTATTCCCGGACAGGCTGCTAACTATGGCTACACCTTC; CDR3: CASSIPGQAANYGYTF
J: TRBJ1-2; V: TRBV4-3; D: -; size: -; DNA: TGCGCCAGCAGCCCGGAGAGGGGAGGCTACACCTTC; CDR3: CASSPERGGYTF
J: TRBJ2-7; V: TRBV19; D: -; size: -; DNA: TGTGCCACCCCGGACGAGCAGTACTTC; CDR3: CATPDEQYF
J: TRBJ2-7; V: TRBV7-2; D: -; size: -; DNA: TGTGCCAGCAGCCCTCAGACAGGACAAAGCTACGAGCAGTACTTC; CDR3: CASSPQTGQSYEQYF
J: TRBJ1-1; V: TRBV7-2; D: -; size: -; DNA: TGTGCCAGCAGCCAGAGGGGGGGAACTGAAGCTTTCTTT; CDR3: CASSQRGGTEAFF
J: TRBJ2-5; V: TRBV11-1; D: -; size: -; DNA: TGTGCCAGCAGCTTTGGCCGCCGAGAGACCCAGTACTTC; CDR3: CASSFGRRETQYF
J: TRBJ2-3; V: TRBV2; D: -; size: once; DNA: TGTGCCACCTCCAGGGAAGATACGCAGTATTTT; CDR3: CATSREDTQYF
J: TRBJ2-5; V: TRBV5-1; D: TRBD2; size: -; DNA: TGCGCCAGCAGCCCCGGGAGCGGGGGGGCGGTTCAAGAGACCCAGTACTTC; CDR3: CASSPGSGGAVQETQYF
J: TRBJ2-2; V: TRBV19; D: TRBD1; size: -; DNA: TGTGCCAGTAGTACGACAGGGGGCAGCACCGGGGAGCTGTTTTTT; CDR3: CASSTTGGSTGELFF
J: TRBJ2-2; V: TRBV11-3; D: -; size: -; DNA: TGTGCCAGCAGCCGGGCCCTTTTT; CDR3: CASSRALF
J: TRBJ1-4; V: TRBV14; D: -; size: -; DNA: TGTGCCAGCAGCCCGTCCAGGGTTCGGCTGTTTTTT; CDR3: CASSPSRVRLFF
J: TRBJ1-5; V: TRBV6-2/TRBV6-3; D: TRBD1; size: -; DNA: TGTGCCAGCAGTTCCCGAGACAGGGAATGGGGCAATCAGCCCCAGCATTTT; CDR3: CASSSRDREWGNQPQHF
J: TRBJ1-1; V: TRBV4-1; D: TRBD1; size: -; DNA: TGCGCCAGCAGCCATGCGGACAGGGGCCGTTCCCTTGCCACTGAAGCTTTCTTT; CDR3: CASSHADRGRSLATEAFF
J: TRBJ1-1; V: TRBV9; D: -; size: -; DNA: TGTGCCAGCACCCCGGGGTCGCAGGGAGGGTGGACTGAAGCTTTCTTT; CDR3: CASTPGSQGGWTEAFF
J: TRBJ1-2; V: TRBV12-3/TRBV12-4; D: -; size: -; DNA: TGTGCCAGCAGTCCTACAGGGTTTGGCTACACCTTC; CDR3: CASSPTGFGYTF
J: TRBJ2-7; V: TRBV7-9; D: -; size: once; DNA: TGTGCCAGCAGCTCTTCTATTGCCTACGAGCAGTACTTC; CDR3: CASSSSIAYEQYF
J: TRBJ2-3; V: TRBV10-3; D: TRBD2; size: -; DNA: TGTGCCAGCCGGGGGGGGGTCACAGATACGCAGTATTTT; CDR3: CASRGGVTDTQYF
J: TRBJ2-3; V: TRBV29-1; D: -; size: -; DNA: TGCAGCGTTGAAGGGGGACGGGGCACAGATACGCAGTATTTT; CDR3: CSVEGGRGTDTQYF
J: TRBJ2-5; V: TRBV5-6; D: -; size: -; DNA: TGTGCCAGCAGCTGGGTCCAGCAAGAGACCCAGTACTTC; CDR3: CASSWVQQETQYF
J: TRBJ2-7; V: TRBV2; D: -; size: -; DNA: TGTGCCAGCAGTGAGGCAGACTACGAGCAGTACTTC; CDR3: CASSEADYEQYF
J: TRBJ2-2; V: TRBV10-3; D: -; size: once; DNA: TGTGCCACTGCTCTCCAGGGTGGGACCGGGGAGCTGTTTTTT; CDR3: CATALQGGTGELFF
J: TRBJ2-4; V: TRBV27; D: -; size: -; DNA: TGTGCCAGCAGCCCGACCGCCAAAAACATTCAGTACTTC; CDR3: CASSPTAKNIQYF
J: TRBJ2-7; V: TRBV7-2; D: TRBD1; size: -; DNA: TGTGCCAGCAGCTTAAGACAGGGTAGAAGGTACGAGCAGTACTTC; CDR3: CASSLRQGRRYEQYF